What follows are 17 T cell receptor beta chains derived from one specimen sequenced in a study of T cell responses to AZD1222 COVID-19 vaccine. Here immunoSEQ multiplex PCR was the method, and the copy in TCRdb shows in-frame clones only, minus some. The sample records 50,000 to 70,000 clones, 65% to 90% being singletons. This material consisted of peripheral blood, taken 28 days after the second AZD1222 dose. The receptors were gathered from an adult who received the AZD1222 COVID-19 vaccine.

The CDR3 protein is CASSPVGSSYEQYF. The CDR3 DNA sequence: TGTGCCAGCAGCCCGGTCGGGTCCTCCTACGAGCAGTACTTC. The rearrangement links TRBV7-2 to TRBJ2-7; unclear D gene. Trimming removed 5 bases from V and 0 bases from J, with 11 bases in between. The length of the CDR3 is 14 residues. Germline CDR1 reads SGHTA; CDR2 reads FQGNSA.

This clone was counted once. The rearrangement uses TRBV28 and TRBJ1-2, with D unresolved. Trimming cost V 3 bases and J 2 bases, with 10 bases left between them. The CDR3 runs 14 residues. The germline V gene encodes CDR1 MDHEN and CDR2 SYDVKM. CDR3 in amino acids: CASSFSTQNYGYTF. CDR3 DNA sequence: TGTGCCAGCAGTTTCTCGACACAGAACTATGGCTACACCTTC.

The rearrangement uses TRBV7-9 and TRBJ1-3, with a tentative D call TRBD1 (6 bases). Germline CDR1 reads SEHNR; CDR2 reads FQNEAQ (reference sequence). This CDR3 is built from 16 residues. V was shortened by 5 bases and J by 8 bases, with 22 bases between the two germline ends. The CDR3 sequence is CASSPPAQGFLDTIYF. CDR3 nucleotides: TGTGCCAGCAGCCCCCCGGCACAGGGATTTTTAGACACCATATATTTT.

Comment on this clone: Other DNA sequences in this sample translate to the same CDR3. This chain joins TRBV11-2 and TRBJ1-1; D not certain. Germline V gene data show CDR1 as SGHAT and CDR2 as FQNNGV. Trimming pared 1 base from V and 1 base from J, leaving 4 bases between. The CDR3 sequence is 13 residues long. The CDR3 loop reads CASSLVRNTEAFF. The CDR3 DNA is TGTGCCAGCAGCTTAGTGCGGAACACTGAAGCTTTCTTT.

The J gene is TRBJ1-2, the V gene TRBV12-3 or TRBV12-4; TRBD1 matches 8 bases. CDR3 length: 13 residues. Germline trimming cut 3 bases from V and 6 bases from J; bases unmatched to any gene: 3. CDR3 bases: TGTGCCAGCAGTTTTCAGGGGGCAGATGGCTACACCTTC. This translates into CASSFQGADGYTF.

The J gene is TRBJ2-7, the V gene TRBV12-3 or TRBV12-4, with D unresolved. Trimming took off 3 bases at V and 6 bases at J, with 12 bases between the two ends. The CDR3 consists of 13 residues. CDR3 in amino acids: CASSLTPKTEQYF. The CDR3 DNA reads as TGTGCCAGCAGTTTGACTCCGAAAACCGAGCAGTACTTC.

The rearrangement joins TRBV18 to TRBJ2-2, with 7 positions matching TRBD1. V was clipped by 0 bases and J by 3 bases; unmatched bases: 10. The germline gives CDR1 KGHSH, CDR2 LQKENI. This CDR3 contains 18 residues. This CDR3 reads CASSPPRGTGAYTGELFF. CDR3 sequence (DNA): TGTGCCAGCTCACCACCGAGGGGAACAGGGGCTTACACCGGGGAGCTGTTTTTT.

This chain links TRBV5-1 with TRBJ2-6; 7 nucleotides line up with TRBD1. V shed 6 bases, J shed 1 base, and the junction held 1 base outside the gene matches. The CDR3 totals 14 residues. CDR1 and CDR2 from the germline V gene are SGHRS and YFSETQ. CDR3 DNA: TGCGCCAGCAACAGGGGATCTGGGGCCAACGTCCTGACTTTC. Protein product: CASNRGSGANVLTF.

The chain carries TRBV7-9 and TRBJ2-1; 9 bases are a match to TRBD2. V shed 5 bases, J shed 6 bases, and the junction held 11 bases outside the gene matches. The CDR3 is made up of 16 amino acids. Germline lookup yields CDR1 SEHNR and CDR2 FQNEAQ (reference sequence). Here the CDR3 DNA reads TGTGCCAGCAGCCCTCTGGGACTAGCCTTGACCAATGAGCAGTTCTTC. This encodes CASSPLGLALTNEQFF.

The CDR3 region has the DNA TGTGCCAGCAGCGCCCCCAGGGAAGATACGCAGTATTTT. Protein product: CASSAPREDTQYF. The chain has TRBV7-8 and TRBJ2-3; maybe TRBD1 (5 bases). The CDR3 consists of 13 residues. V was shortened by 5 bases and J by 5 bases, with 11 bases between the two germline ends. Germline assignment: CDR1 SGHVS and CDR2 FQNEAQ. Full variable domain (outside the CDR3, taken from reference TRBV7-8 and TRBJ2-3): GAGVSQSPRYKVAKRGQDVALRCDPISGHVSLFWYQQALGQGPEFLTYFQNEAQLDKSGLPSDRFFAERPEGSVSTLKIQRTQQEDSAVYLCASSAPREDTQYFGPGTRLTVL.

Only one count was recorded for this clone. The V call is TRBV4-1, the J call TRBJ1-2; TRBD1 is a possible D gene (5 bases). With 5 bases removed from V and 5 bases from J, the gap between germline ends came to 12 bases. Germline V gives CDR1 MGHRA, CDR2 YSYEKL. The length of the CDR3 is 13 residues. The CDR3 sequence is CASSLQGGYGYTF. The DNA for the CDR3 is TGCGCCAGCAGCTTGCAGGGAGGGTATGGCTACACCTTC.

The chain recombines TRBV18 with TRBJ2-1; TRBD2 aligns across 11 bases. This CDR3 spans 18 amino acids. Germline V lookup: CDR1 KGHSH, CDR2 LQKENI. The ends lost 8 bases at V and 0 bases at J; junction bases unmatched: 12. The CDR3 region is CASLSSGRSLGSYNEQFF. In DNA, the CDR3 is TGTGCCAGCCTCTCTAGCGGGAGGTCCCTAGGCTCCTACAATGAGCAGTTCTTC.

The chain has TRBV13 and TRBJ2-7, with 7 bases lining up with TRBD2. The trim removed 1 base at V and 2 bases at J, leaving 2 bases unmatched. The CDR3 covers 14 residues. CDR1 and CDR2 (germline): PRHDT, FYEKMQ (reference sequence). The CDR3 DNA is TGTGCCAGCAGCTTAGCGGGGGGAGCCTACGAGCAGTACTTC. Protein product: CASSLAGGAYEQYF.

The V and J genes are TRBV9 and TRBJ2-1; D ambiguous. Trimming removed 2 bases from V and 2 bases from J, with 11 bases in between. This CDR3 region has 15 residues. Per the germline V gene, CDR1 is SGDLS and CDR2 is YYNGEE. The DNA of the CDR3 is TGTGCCAGCAGCGTCTCGACCAACCCCTACAATGAGCAGTTCTTC. The encoded protein is CASSVSTNPYNEQFF. Based on the CDR3 plus reference TRBV9 and TRBJ2-1, the full variable domain is DSGVTQTPKHLITATGQRVTLRCSPRSGDLSVYWYQQSLDQGLQFLIQYYNGEERAKGNILERFSAQQFPDLHSELNLSSLELGDSALYFCASSVSTNPYNEQFFGPGTRLTVL.

This chain uses TRBV18 with TRBJ2-3; D is unclear. From germline, CDR1 is KGHSH and CDR2 LQKENI. CDR3 length equals 10 residues. The germline V and J ends were trimmed by 6 bases and 7 bases, with 5 bases remaining between them. This CDR3 reads CASSGYTQYF. The CDR3, as DNA: TGTGCCAGCTCGGGTTATACGCAGTATTTT.

This clone was counted between two and nine times. The chain couples TRBV3-1 (or the pseudogene TRBV3-2) to TRBJ1-4; D might be TRBD1 (5 bases). Trimming cost V 1 base and J 7 bases, with 22 bases left between them. Germline-derived CDR1 and CDR2 are LGHDT and YNNKEL (reference sequence). The length of the CDR3 is 18 residues. Here the CDR3 reads CASSQVYRKREEGEKLFF. The CDR3 DNA follows: TGTGCCAGCAGCCAAGTCTACAGGAAGCGCGAGGAGGGTGAAAAACTGTTTTTT.

The chain couples TRBV6-1 to TRBJ1-1, with D hard to call. Germline V gene sequence: CDR1 MNHNS, CDR2 SASEGT. Trimming pared 8 bases from V and 1 base from J, leaving 5 bases between. CDR3 length: 11 amino acids. The CDR3 spells CASCANTEAFF. CDR3 DNA: TGTGCCAGCTGTGCGAACACTGAAGCTTTCTTT.